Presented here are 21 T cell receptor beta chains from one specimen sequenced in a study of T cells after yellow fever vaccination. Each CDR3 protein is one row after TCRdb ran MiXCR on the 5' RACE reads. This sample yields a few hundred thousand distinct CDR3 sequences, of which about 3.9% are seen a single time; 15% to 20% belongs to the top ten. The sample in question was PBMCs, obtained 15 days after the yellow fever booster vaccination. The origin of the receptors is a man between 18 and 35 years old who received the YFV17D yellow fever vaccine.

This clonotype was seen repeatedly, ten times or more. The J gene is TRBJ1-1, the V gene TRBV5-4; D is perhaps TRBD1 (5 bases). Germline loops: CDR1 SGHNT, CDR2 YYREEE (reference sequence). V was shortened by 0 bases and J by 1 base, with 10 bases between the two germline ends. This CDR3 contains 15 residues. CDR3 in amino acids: CASSLGGIQNTEAFF. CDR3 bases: TGTGCCAGCAGCTTGGGGGGGATCCAGAACACTGAAGCTTTCTTT.

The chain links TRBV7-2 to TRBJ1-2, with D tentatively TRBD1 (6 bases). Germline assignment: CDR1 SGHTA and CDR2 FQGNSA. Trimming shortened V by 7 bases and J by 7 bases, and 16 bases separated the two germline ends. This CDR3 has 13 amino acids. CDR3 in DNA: TGTGCCAGCACGGGTGGGGGCGCGGGTGGCTACACCTTC. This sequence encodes CASTGGGAGGYTF. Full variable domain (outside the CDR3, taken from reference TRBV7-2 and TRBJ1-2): GAGVSQSPSNKVTEKGKDVELRCDPISGHTALYWYRQSLGQGLEFLIYFQGNSAPDKSGLPSDRFSAERTGGSVSTLTIQRTQQEDSAVYLCASTGGGAGGYTFGSGTRLTVV.

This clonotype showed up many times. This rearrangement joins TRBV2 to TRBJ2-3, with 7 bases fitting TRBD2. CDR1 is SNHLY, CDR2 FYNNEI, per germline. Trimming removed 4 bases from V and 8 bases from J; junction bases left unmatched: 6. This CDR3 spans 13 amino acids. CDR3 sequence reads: CASSVGTTGTQYF. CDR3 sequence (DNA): TGTGCCAGCAGTGTCGGGACTACGGGTACGCAGTATTTT.

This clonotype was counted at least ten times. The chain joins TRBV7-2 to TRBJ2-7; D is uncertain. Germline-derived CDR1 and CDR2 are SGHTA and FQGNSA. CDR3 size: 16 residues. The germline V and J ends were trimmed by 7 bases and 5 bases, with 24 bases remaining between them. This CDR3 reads CASIPLGVVGFDEQYV. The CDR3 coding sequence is TGTGCCAGCATCCCCTTAGGCGTTGTAGGGTTCGACGAGCAGTACGTC.

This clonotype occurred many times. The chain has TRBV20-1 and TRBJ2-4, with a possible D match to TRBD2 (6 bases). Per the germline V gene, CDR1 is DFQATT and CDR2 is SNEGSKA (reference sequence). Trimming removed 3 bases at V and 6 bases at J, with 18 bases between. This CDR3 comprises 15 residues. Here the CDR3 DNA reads TGCAGTGCTAGTGTGAACCGGGACTCACCAAACATTCAGTACTTC. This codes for CSASVNRDSPNIQYF.

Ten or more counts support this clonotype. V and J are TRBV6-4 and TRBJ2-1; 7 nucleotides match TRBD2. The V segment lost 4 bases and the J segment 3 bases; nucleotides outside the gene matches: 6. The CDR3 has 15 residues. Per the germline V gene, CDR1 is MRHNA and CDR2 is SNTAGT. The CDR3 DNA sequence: TGTGCCAGCAGTGCGGAAGCGGGGAGCTACAATGAGCAGTTCTTC. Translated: CASSAEAGSYNEQFF.

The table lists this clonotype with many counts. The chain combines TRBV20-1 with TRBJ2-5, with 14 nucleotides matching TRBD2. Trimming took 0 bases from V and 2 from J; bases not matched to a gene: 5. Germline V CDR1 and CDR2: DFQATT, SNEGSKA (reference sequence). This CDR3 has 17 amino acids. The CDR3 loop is CSAREGTSGGTQETQYF. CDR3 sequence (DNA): TGCAGTGCTAGAGAGGGGACTAGCGGGGGAACGCAAGAGACCCAGTACTTC.

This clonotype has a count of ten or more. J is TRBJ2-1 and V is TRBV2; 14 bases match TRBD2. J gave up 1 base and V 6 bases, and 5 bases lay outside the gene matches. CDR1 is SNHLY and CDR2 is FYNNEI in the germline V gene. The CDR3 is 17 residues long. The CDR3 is CASRGGTSGGSYNEQFF. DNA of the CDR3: TGTGCCAGCAGGGGTGGGACTAGCGGGGGTTCCTACAATGAGCAGTTCTTC.

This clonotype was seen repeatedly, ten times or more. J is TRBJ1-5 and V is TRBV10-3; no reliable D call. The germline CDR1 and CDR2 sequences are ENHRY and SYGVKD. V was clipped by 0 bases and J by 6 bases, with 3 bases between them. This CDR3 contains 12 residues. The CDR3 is CAISESSQPQHF. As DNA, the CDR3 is TGTGCCATCAGTGAGTCGAGTCAGCCCCAGCATTTT.

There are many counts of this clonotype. The CDR3 reads CSARIATGAPDTQYF. The CDR3 DNA sequence: TGCAGTGCTAGAATAGCGACAGGGGCCCCAGATACGCAGTATTTT. The V and J genes are TRBV20-1 and TRBJ2-3; 8 bases match TRBD1. The CDR3 sequence is 15 residues long. Trimming cost V 2 bases and J 4 bases; bases outside gene matches: 8. CDR1 is DFQATT and CDR2 is SNEGSKA in the germline V gene (reference sequence).

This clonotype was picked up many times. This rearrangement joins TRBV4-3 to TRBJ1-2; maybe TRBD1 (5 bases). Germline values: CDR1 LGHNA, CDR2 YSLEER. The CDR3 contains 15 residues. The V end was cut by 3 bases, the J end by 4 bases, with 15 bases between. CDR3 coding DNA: TGCGCCAGCAGCCACCAAGGGCACGGGACCTATGGCTACACCTTC. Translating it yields CASSHQGHGTYGYTF.

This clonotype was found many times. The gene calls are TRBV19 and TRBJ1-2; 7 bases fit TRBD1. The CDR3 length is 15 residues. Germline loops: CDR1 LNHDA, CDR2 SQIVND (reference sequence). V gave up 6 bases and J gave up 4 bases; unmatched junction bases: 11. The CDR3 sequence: CASSLETGTIYGYTF. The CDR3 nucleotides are TGTGCCAGTAGCTTGGAGACAGGGACGATCTATGGCTACACCTTC.

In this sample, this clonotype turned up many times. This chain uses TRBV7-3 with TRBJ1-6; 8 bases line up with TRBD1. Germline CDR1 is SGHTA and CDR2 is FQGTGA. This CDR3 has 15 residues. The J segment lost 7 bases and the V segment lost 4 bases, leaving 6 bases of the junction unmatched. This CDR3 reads CASSSTGVGNSPLHF. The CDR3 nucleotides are TGTGCCAGCAGCTCGACAGGGGTAGGGAATTCACCCCTCCACTTT.

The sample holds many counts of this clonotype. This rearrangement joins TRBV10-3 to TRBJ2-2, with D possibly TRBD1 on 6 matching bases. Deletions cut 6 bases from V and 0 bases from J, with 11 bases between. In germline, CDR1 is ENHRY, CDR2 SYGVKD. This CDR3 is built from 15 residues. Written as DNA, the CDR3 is TGTGCCATCAGCCCGGGACAACCGAACACCGGGGAGCTGTTTTTT. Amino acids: CAISPGQPNTGELFF.

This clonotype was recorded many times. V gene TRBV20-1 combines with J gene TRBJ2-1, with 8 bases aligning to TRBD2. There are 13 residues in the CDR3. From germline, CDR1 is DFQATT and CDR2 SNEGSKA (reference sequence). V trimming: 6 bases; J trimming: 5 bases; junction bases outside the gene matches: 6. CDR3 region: CSAHSGDHNEQFF. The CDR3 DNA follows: TGCAGTGCCCATAGCGGGGACCACAATGAGCAGTTCTTC.

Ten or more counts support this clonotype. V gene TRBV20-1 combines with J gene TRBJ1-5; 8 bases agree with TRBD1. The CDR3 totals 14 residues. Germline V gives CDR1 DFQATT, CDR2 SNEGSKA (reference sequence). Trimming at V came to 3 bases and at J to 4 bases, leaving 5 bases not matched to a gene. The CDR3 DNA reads TGCAGTGCTAGGACAGGGGCTTCGAATCAGCCCCAGCATTTT. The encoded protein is CSARTGASNQPQHF.

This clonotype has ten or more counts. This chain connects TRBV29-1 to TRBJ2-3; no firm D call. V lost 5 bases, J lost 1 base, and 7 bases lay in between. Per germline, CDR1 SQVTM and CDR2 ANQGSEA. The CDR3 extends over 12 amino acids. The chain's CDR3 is CSVRIRTDTQYF. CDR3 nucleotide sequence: TGCAGCGTTCGTATCCGCACAGATACGCAGTATTTT.

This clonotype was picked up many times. This CDR3 is CASWVSGELFF. For the CDR3, the DNA is TGTGCCAGCTGGGTCTCCGGGGAGCTGTTTTTT. V gene TRBV7-8 combines with J gene TRBJ2-2, with no clear D. This CDR3 has 11 residues. Germline V gives CDR1 SGHVS, CDR2 FQNEAQ. V was shortened by 8 bases and J by 6 bases, with 7 bases between the two germline ends.

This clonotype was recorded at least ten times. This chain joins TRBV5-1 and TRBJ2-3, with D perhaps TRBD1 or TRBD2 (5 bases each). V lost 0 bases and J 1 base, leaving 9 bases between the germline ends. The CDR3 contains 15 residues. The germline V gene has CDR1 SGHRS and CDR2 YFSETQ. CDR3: CASSLVGDRTDTQYF. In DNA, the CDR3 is TGCGCCAGCAGCTTGGTGGGGGACCGCACAGATACGCAGTATTTT.

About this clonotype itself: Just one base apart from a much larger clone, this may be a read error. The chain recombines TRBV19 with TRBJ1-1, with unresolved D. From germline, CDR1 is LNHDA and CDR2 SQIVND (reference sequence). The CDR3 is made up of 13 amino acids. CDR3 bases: TGTGCCAGTAGTACCGACGGGAACTCTGAAGCTTTCTTT. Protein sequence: CASSTDGNSEAFF.

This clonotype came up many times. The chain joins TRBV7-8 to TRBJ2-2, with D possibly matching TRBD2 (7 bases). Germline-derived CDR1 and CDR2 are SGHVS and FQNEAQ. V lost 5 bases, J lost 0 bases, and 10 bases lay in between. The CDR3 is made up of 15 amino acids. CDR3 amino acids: CASSGGAANTGELFF. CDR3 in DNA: TGTGCCAGCAGCGGGGGGGCAGCGAACACCGGGGAGCTGTTTTTT.